This passage covers 31 T cell receptor beta chains from one sample sequenced in a study of shared clonotypes between healthy human individuals. The naive CD8 fraction comprised CD45RO-negative cells positively selected for CCR7 and excluded terminally differentiated effector memory CD45RA+ cells. Repertoires were generated with immunoSEQ multiplex PCR, while TCRdb's copy carries only in-frame clones and drops some. The data show around 2,000,000 clones, approximately 94% seen once. Sequenced material: naive CD8+ T cells sorted from blood. The receptors derive from a man between 18 and 35 years old in good health.

The J gene is TRBJ2-5, the V gene TRBV20-1; maybe TRBD2 (5 bases). Per the germline V gene, CDR1 is DFQATT and CDR2 is SNEGSKA (reference sequence). There are 11 residues in the CDR3. Deletions cut 6 bases from V and 5 bases from J, with 10 bases between. This chain's CDR3 is CSADSVETQYF. CDR3 bases: TGCAGTGCCGATAGCGTGGAGACCCAGTACTTC.

The CDR3 bases are TGTGCCAGCAGCTCTCTAGCGGGAGCCGATGAGCAGTTCTTC. Translation: CASSSLAGADEQFF. The chain is built from TRBV11-2 and TRBJ2-1; TRBD2 agrees at 10 bases. The germline CDR1 and CDR2 sequences are SGHAT and FQNNGV. The ends lost 4 bases at V and 8 bases at J; junction bases unmatched: 5. CDR3 size: 14 residues.

This clone was observed a single time. This sample includes further DNA sequences coding for the same CDR3. The chain recombines TRBV6-5 with TRBJ2-3; D might be TRBD2 (5 bases). The CDR3 spans 12 residues. Germline CDR1 and CDR2: MNHEY and SVGAGI. The germline V and J ends were trimmed by 4 bases and 6 bases, with 8 bases remaining between them. Here the CDR3 DNA reads TGTGCCAGCAGTTTAGGCGGGGATACGCAGTATTTT. Protein product: CASSLGGDTQYF.

In its sample, this clone was seen once. This chain joins TRBV4-1 and TRBJ2-7, with a tentative D call TRBD2 (7 bases). CDR1 is MGHRA, CDR2 YSYEKL, per germline. V was pared by 1 base and J by 7 bases, with 14 bases between. The CDR3 has 14 amino acids. The DNA for the CDR3 is TGCGCCAGCAGCCAAGTTGCGGGGGCAGGGGAGCAGTACTTC. Protein: CASSQVAGAGEQYF.

This clone has just one count. The rearrangement uses TRBV29-1 and TRBJ2-7; TRBD1 matches 7 bases. Germline V gene data show CDR1 as SQVTM and CDR2 as ANQGSEA. The junction had 5 bases not matched to a gene; V was cut back by 4 bases and J by 2 bases. The CDR3 is 13 amino acids. Here the CDR3 DNA reads TGCAGCGTTGCGCGACAGGGACCCTACGAGCAGTACTTC. Its protein is CSVARQGPYEQYF.

CDR3 coding DNA: TGTGCCACCAGCAGAGGTCAGGGGGCGCGAGGAAATGAAAAACTGTTTTTT. As protein: CATSRGQGARGNEKLFF. The rearrangement uses TRBV15 and TRBJ1-4; TRBD1 matches at 8 bases. This CDR3 spans 17 amino acids. Per germline, CDR1 LNHNV and CDR2 YYDKDF (reference sequence). The V gene end was trimmed by 1 base and the J gene end by 5 bases; junction bases not matched to a gene: 9.

Note on this clone: This sample also contains other DNA sequences that code for the same CDR3. The chain is built from TRBV10-3 and TRBJ2-7; possibly TRBD2 for D (5 bases). V was pared by 3 bases and J by 3 bases, with 6 bases between. The CDR3 covers 12 residues. The V gene's germline CDR1 is ENHRY and CDR2 SYGVKD. CDR3 DNA sequence: TGTGCCATCAGTGAAGGACTCTACGAGCAGTACTTC. Protein: CAISEGLYEQYF.

The rearrangement uses TRBV5-1 and TRBJ1-4; 7 nucleotides line up with TRBD1. There are 18 residues in the CDR3. Germline V gene data show CDR1 as SGHRS and CDR2 as YFSETQ. With 3 bases clipped from V and 2 bases from J, the junction kept 13 bases outside the gene matches. CDR3: CASSSKWPDRVTNEKLFF. The CDR3 DNA reads as TGCGCCAGCAGCTCCAAGTGGCCAGACAGGGTCACTAATGAAAAACTGTTTTTT.

The V gene is TRBV6-5, the J gene TRBJ1-2; 7 bases align to TRBD1. J was trimmed by 1 base and V by 6 bases; bases with no gene match: 8. The germline gives CDR1 MNHEY, CDR2 SVGAGI. The CDR3 runs to 15 residues. The CDR3 nucleotides are TGTGCCAGCAGCCCTGGGACAGCCTTTAACTATGGCTACACCTTC. It translates to CASSPGTAFNYGYTF.

The V gene is TRBV6-5, the J gene TRBJ1-2; tentatively, D is TRBD1 (5 bases). CDR3 length: 14 residues. The germline V and J ends were trimmed by 4 bases and 4 bases, with 13 bases remaining between them. Germline V lookup: CDR1 MNHEY, CDR2 SVGAGI. Here the CDR3 DNA reads TGTGCCAGCAGTTGGAAGGGGCGCGGCTATGGCTACACCTTC. Its protein product is CASSWKGRGYGYTF.

The genes are TRBV4-1 and TRBJ2-4; D is perhaps TRBD2 (5 bases). Germline V CDR1 and CDR2: MGHRA, YSYEKL. Trimming stripped 0 bases from V and 0 bases from J, with 6 bases between. The CDR3 has 15 amino acids. CDR3 sequence: CASSQEGLAKNIQYF. The CDR3 DNA reads TGCGCCAGCAGCCAAGAAGGACTAGCCAAAAACATTCAGTACTTC.

The rearrangement links TRBV9 to TRBJ2-3; the match to TRBD2 covers 9 bases. The length of the CDR3 is 16 residues. Germline V gives CDR1 SGDLS, CDR2 YYNGEE. V shed 3 bases and J 4 bases; nucleotides not matched to a gene: 9. CDR3 sequence: CASSAPAGGPADTQYF. DNA for the CDR3: TGTGCCAGCAGCGCGCCCGCGGGAGGGCCGGCAGATACGCAGTATTTT. Based on the CDR3 plus reference TRBV9 and TRBJ2-3, the full variable domain is DSGVTQTPKHLITATGQRVTLRCSPRSGDLSVYWYQQSLDQGLQFLIQYYNGEERAKGNILERFSAQQFPDLHSELNLSSLELGDSALYFCASSAPAGGPADTQYFGPGTRLTVL.

The gene calls are TRBV5-4 and TRBJ1-1; D remains unclear. Trimming removed 4 bases at V and 3 bases at J, with 13 bases between. The CDR3 has 14 amino acids. The germline V gene encodes CDR1 SGHNT and CDR2 YYREEE (reference sequence). CDR3 loop: CASSPVGLDTEAFF. CDR3 bases: TGTGCCAGCAGCCCCGTCGGTTTGGACACTGAAGCTTTCTTT. Full variable domain (remainder filled in from reference TRBV5-4 and TRBJ1-1): ETGVTQSPTHLIKTRGQQVTLRCSSQSGHNTVSWYQQALGQGPQFIFQYYREEENGRGNFPPRFSGLQFPNYSSELNVNALELDDSALYLCASSPVGLDTEAFFGQGTRLTVV.

The J gene is TRBJ1-4, the V gene TRBV6-6; a possible D gene is TRBD1 (5 bases). Trimming removed 6 bases from V and 5 bases from J, with 16 bases in between. CDR3 length: 15 amino acids. Germline CDR1 and CDR2: MNHNY and SVGAGI (reference sequence). For the CDR3, the DNA is TGTGCCAGCAGGCTCCTCGGGACGGGAAATGAAAAACTGTTTTTT. It specifies CASRLLGTGNEKLFF.

The chain is built from TRBV27 and TRBJ2-2; D ambiguous. V was pared by 6 bases and J by 5 bases, with 7 bases between. CDR1 MNHEY and CDR2 SMNVEV come from the germline V gene (reference sequence). CDR3 size: 12 residues. In DNA form, the CDR3 reads TGTGCCAGCAGCTATCAAACCGGGGAGCTGTTTTTT. Its translation: CASSYQTGELFF.

The J gene is TRBJ1-1, the V gene TRBV19; D ambiguous. V lost 0 bases and J lost 1, with 12 bases in between. The CDR3 extends over 16 amino acids. CDR1 is LNHDA, CDR2 SQIVND, per germline (reference sequence). This CDR3 is CASSIDVEGPNTEAFF. The CDR3 region has the DNA TGTGCCAGTAGTATAGATGTTGAAGGACCGAACACTGAAGCTTTCTTT.

This rearrangement joins TRBV5-6 to TRBJ2-1, with 10 bases fitting TRBD1. J was trimmed by 4 bases and V by 4 bases; bases with no gene match: 5. This CDR3 region has 15 residues. Germline-derived CDR1 and CDR2 are SGHDT and YYEEEE. CDR3 bases: TGTGCCAGCAGCCCTGGACAGGGGGGTTACAATGAGCAGTTCTTC. Its translation: CASSPGQGGYNEQFF.

A note on this clone: Germline is not matched at one junction end, which may reflect a read error. This sequence joins TRBV6-1 and TRBJ2-4; weak D call: TRBD1 (7 bases). Germline V gives CDR1 MNHNS, CDR2 SASEGT. This CDR3 is built from 18 residues. The CDR3 loop is CASSADRAPILAKNIQCF. The CDR3 coding sequence is TGTGCCAGCAGTGCTGACAGGGCCCCCATACTAGCCAAAAACATTCAGTGCTTC.

This rearrangement joins TRBV5-4 to TRBJ1-1; D perhaps matches TRBD1 (5 bases). Trimming removed 4 bases at V and 5 bases at J, with 15 bases between. Germline CDR1 reads SGHNT; CDR2 reads YYREEE (reference sequence). The CDR3 is made up of 14 amino acids. The CDR3 DNA reads as TGTGCCAGCAGCGCCCGGACCAGGGAAACTGAAGCTTTCTTT. This sequence encodes CASSARTRETEAFF.

The rearrangement joins TRBV10-1 to TRBJ1-2, with no clear D. Germline-derived CDR1 and CDR2 are WNHNN and SYGVQD (reference sequence). The CDR3 runs 15 residues. The V end was cut by 2 bases, the J end by 6 bases, with 16 bases between. CDR3 coding DNA: TGCGCCAGCAGTGAGGGTACAGAAGGGTCTGATGGCTACACCTTC. It specifies CASSEGTEGSDGYTF.

V usage is TRBV5-1 and J usage is TRBJ2-1; the match to TRBD2 covers 9 bases. The germline V gene encodes CDR1 SGHRS and CDR2 YFSETQ. This CDR3 has 14 residues. V shed 6 bases, J shed 5 bases, and the junction held 6 bases outside the gene matches. The CDR3 here is CASKPSGANNEQFF. The CDR3 nucleotides read TGCGCCAGCAAGCCTAGCGGGGCCAACAATGAGCAGTTCTTC.

This rearrangement joins TRBV2 to TRBJ2-6; no clear D gene. V lost 10 bases and J 0 bases, leaving 25 bases between the germline ends. This CDR3 is 19 amino acids long. Germline V lookup: CDR1 SNHLY, CDR2 FYNNEI. DNA for the CDR3: TGTGCCACGCCCCGTTATAGTTCGGCGTCACTCTCTGGGGCCAACGTCCTGACTTTC. Translation gives CATPRYSSASLSGANVLTF.

The chain couples TRBV15 to TRBJ2-2; D call uncertain. Germline CDR1 reads LNHNV; CDR2 reads YYDKDF (reference sequence). The CDR3 has 17 residues. The V and J ends lost 0 bases and 0 bases respectively, with 11 bases between them. CDR3 nucleotide sequence: TGTGCCACCAGCAGAGATACGCAGACTGCGAACACCGGGGAGCTGTTTTTT. Its translation: CATSRDTQTANTGELFF.

This clone appeared a few times. The J gene is TRBJ2-7, the V gene TRBV4-2; TRBD2 matches 11 bases. This CDR3 has 15 residues. Germline V lookup: CDR1 LGHNA, CDR2 YNFKEQ. Unmatched junction bases numbered 7, after V lost 4 bases and J lost 5 bases. The CDR3 bases are TGTGCCAGCAGCCTAGACGGGACTAGCGGCCACGAGCAGTACTTC. Amino acid sequence: CASSLDGTSGHEQYF.

The V call is TRBV6-5, the J call TRBJ1-1; D is possibly TRBD1 (6 bases). This CDR3 region has 15 residues. V was pared by 6 bases and J by 0 bases, with 14 bases between. CDR1 is MNHEY and CDR2 is SVGAGI in the germline V gene. The CDR3 nucleotides are TGTGCCAGCAGACCAGAAACAGGGATGAACACTGAAGCTTTCTTT. Its translation: CASRPETGMNTEAFF.

The V gene is TRBV11-2, the J gene TRBJ1-3; D is unresolved. Trimming shortened V by 7 bases and J by 0 bases, and 13 bases separated the two germline ends. Germline assignment: CDR1 SGHAT and CDR2 FQNNGV. CDR3 length: 15 amino acids. Here the CDR3 DNA reads TGTGCCAGCACCGCCCCGGAAAACTCTGGAAACACCATATATTTT. The encoded protein is CASTAPENSGNTIYF.

The V gene is TRBV19, the J gene TRBJ2-5; the match to TRBD1 covers 9 bases. V shed 1 base and J 5 bases; nucleotides not matched to a gene: 5. Germline V CDR1 and CDR2: LNHDA, SQIVND (reference sequence). CDR3 length: 15 amino acids. CDR3 coding DNA: TGTGCCAGTAGTATAGGGACAGGGGCGCGGGAGACCCAGTACTTC. This encodes CASSIGTGARETQYF. Together with reference TRBV19 and TRBJ2-5, the CDR3 gives the full variable domain: DGGITQSPKYLFRKEGQNVTLSCEQNLNHDAMYWYRQDPGQGLRLIYYSQIVNDFQKGDIAEGYSVSREKKESFPLTVTSAQKNPTAFYLCASSIGTGARETQYFGPGTRLLVL.

The chain couples TRBV9 to TRBJ1-1; 7 nucleotides align to TRBD1. V gave up 0 bases and J gave up 4 bases; unmatched junction bases: 6. The CDR3 has 15 amino acids. The germline gives CDR1 SGDLS, CDR2 YYNGEE. CDR3 sequence: CASSVAAAGGTEAFF. CDR3 bases: TGTGCCAGCAGCGTAGCTGCGGCAGGGGGCACTGAAGCTTTCTTT.

This clone has only one observation. The rearrangement joins TRBV27 to TRBJ2-1; D might be TRBD2 (5 bases). The CDR3 spans 11 residues. Between the trimmed V and J ends, which lost 8 bases and 7 bases, there was a span of 9 bases. Germline CDR1 and CDR2: MNHEY and SMNVEV (reference sequence). The CDR3 here is CASRRENEQFF. The CDR3 DNA reads as TGTGCCAGCCGAAGGGAGAATGAGCAGTTCTTC.

The chain employs TRBV7-9 and TRBJ2-3; 12 nucleotides line up with TRBD2. CDR1 and CDR2 from the germline V gene are SEHNR and FQNEAQ (reference sequence). The CDR3 is made up of 16 amino acids. The trim removed 6 bases at V and 2 bases at J, leaving 6 bases unmatched. CDR3 amino acids: CASRLAGGRDTDTQYF. The CDR3 coding sequence is TGTGCCAGCAGACTAGCGGGAGGACGTGACACAGATACGCAGTATTTT.

This sequence joins TRBV6-5 and TRBJ2-1; no firm D call. From germline, CDR1 is MNHEY and CDR2 SVGAGI. Trimming removed 2 bases from V and 5 bases from J, with 13 bases in between. The CDR3 sequence is 15 residues long. The chain's CDR3 is CASSYEIGLHNEQFF. The CDR3 DNA reads as TGTGCCAGCAGTTACGAAATCGGGCTACACAATGAGCAGTTCTTC.